The present TCR beta chain was sequenced within a study of blood T cell repertoires in COVID-19. Study at large: The United States, Italy and Spain provided the acute and convalescent COVID-19 samples. Sources were T cells, B-cell-depleted T cells, or PBMCs; the material itself was cDNA or gDNA.

This clone showed up just a few times. In the original processing: Cell counts per sample came from amplifying reference gene primers. TCRdb's copy holds only in-frame clones and misses some; the assay was immunoSEQ multiplex PCR. The V and J calls and clone size are taken from that table; D and trimming were inferred from the DNA. Seen here are about 170,000 clones, 90% observed once, and the top ten hold approximately 0.5%. The sequence came from a man aged 50-59 years with acute or convalescent COVID-19. What was sequenced was peripheral blood.

The CDR3 region has the DNA TGTGCCAGCAGGGCGGACAGGATGATGAACACTGAAGCTTTCTTT. Translation gives CASRADRMMNTEAFF. The rearrangement links TRBV2 to TRBJ1-1; 7 bases are a match to TRBD1. This CDR3 comprises 15 residues. Germline trimming cut 6 bases from V and 0 bases from J; bases unmatched to any gene: 7. The V gene's germline CDR1 is SNHLY and CDR2 FYNNEI.